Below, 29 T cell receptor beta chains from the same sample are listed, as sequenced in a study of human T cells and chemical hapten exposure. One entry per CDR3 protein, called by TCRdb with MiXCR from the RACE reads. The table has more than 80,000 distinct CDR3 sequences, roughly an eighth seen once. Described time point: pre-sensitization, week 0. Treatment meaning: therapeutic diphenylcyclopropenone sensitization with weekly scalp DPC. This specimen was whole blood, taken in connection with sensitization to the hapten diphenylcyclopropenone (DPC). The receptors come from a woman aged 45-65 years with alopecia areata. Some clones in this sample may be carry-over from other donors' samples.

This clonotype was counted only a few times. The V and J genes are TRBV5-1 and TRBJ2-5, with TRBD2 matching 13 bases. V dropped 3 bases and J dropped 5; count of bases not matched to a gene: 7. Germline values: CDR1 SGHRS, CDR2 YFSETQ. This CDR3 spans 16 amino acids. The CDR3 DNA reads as TGCGCCAGCAGCTCCCGACTAGCGGGAGGAGACGAGACCCAGTACTTC. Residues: CASSSRLAGGDETQYF.

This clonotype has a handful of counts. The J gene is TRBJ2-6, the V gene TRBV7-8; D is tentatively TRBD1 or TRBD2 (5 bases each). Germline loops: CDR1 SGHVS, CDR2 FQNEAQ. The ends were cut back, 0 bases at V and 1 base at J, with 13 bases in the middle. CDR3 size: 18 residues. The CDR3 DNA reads TGTGCCAGCAGCTTAGCCACAGGTTGGGGGTCTGGGGCCAACGTCCTGACTTTC. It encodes CASSLATGWGSGANVLTF. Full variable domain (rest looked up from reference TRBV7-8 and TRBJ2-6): GAGVSQSPRYKVAKRGQDVALRCDPISGHVSLFWYQQALGQGPEFLTYFQNEAQLDKSGLPSDRFFAERPEGSVSTLKIQRTQQEDSAVYLCASSLATGWGSGANVLTFGAGSRLTVL.

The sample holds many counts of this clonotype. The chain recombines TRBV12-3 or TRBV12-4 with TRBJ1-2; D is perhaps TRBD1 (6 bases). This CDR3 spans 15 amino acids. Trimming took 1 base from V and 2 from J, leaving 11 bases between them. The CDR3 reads CASSLEGHRNYGYTF. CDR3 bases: TGTGCCAGCAGTTTAGAGGGACACAGAAACTATGGCTACACCTTC.

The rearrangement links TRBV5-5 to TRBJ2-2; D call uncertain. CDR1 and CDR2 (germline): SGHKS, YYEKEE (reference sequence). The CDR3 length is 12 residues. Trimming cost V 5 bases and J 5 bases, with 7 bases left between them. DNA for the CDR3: TGTGCCAGCAGTCGGGTGACCGGGGAGCTGTTTTTT. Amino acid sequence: CASSRVTGELFF.

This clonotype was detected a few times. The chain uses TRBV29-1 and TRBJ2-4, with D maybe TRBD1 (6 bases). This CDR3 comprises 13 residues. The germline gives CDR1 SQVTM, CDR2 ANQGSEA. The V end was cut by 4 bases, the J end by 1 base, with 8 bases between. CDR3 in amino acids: CSVGDRAKNIQYF. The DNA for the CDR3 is TGCAGCGTTGGAGACAGGGCCAAAAACATTCAGTACTTC.

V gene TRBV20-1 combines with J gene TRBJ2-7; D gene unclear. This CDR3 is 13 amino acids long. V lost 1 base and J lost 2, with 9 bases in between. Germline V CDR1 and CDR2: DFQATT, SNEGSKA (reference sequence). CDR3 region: CSARGVETYEQYF. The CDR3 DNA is TGCAGTGCTAGAGGAGTTGAAACCTACGAGCAGTACTTC.

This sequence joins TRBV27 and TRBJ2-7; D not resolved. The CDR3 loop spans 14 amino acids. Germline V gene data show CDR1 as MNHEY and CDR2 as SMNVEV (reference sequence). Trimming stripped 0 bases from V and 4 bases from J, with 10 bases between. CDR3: CASSLSQKPYEQYF. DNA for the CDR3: TGTGCCAGCAGTTTATCGCAAAAACCTTACGAGCAGTACTTC.

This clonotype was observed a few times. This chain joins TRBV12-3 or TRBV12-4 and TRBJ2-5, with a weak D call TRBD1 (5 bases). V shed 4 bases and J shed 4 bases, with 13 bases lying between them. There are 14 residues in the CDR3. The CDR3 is CASSSRLRGETQYF. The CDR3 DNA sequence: TGTGCCAGCAGTTCAAGATTAAGGGGAGAGACCCAGTACTTC.

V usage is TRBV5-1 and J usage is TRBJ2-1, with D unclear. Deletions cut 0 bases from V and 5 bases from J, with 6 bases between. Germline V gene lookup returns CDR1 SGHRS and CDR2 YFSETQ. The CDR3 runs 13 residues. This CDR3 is CASSLDFNNEQFF. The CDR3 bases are TGCGCCAGCAGCTTGGACTTTAACAATGAGCAGTTCTTC.

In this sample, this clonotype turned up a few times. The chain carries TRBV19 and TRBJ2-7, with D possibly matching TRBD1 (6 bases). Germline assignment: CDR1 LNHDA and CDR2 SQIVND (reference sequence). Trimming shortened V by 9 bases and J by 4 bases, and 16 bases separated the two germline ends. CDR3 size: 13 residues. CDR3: CASRARGRYEQYF. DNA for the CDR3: TGTGCCAGCAGGGCCAGGGGCAGGTACGAGCAGTACTTC.

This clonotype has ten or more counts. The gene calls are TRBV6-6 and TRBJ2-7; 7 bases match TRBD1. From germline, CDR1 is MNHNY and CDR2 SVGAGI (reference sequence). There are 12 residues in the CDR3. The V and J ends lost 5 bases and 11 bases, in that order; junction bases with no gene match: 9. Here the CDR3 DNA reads TGTGCCAGCAGTGACGATAGGGGGCTGAAGTACTTC. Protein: CASSDDRGLKYF.

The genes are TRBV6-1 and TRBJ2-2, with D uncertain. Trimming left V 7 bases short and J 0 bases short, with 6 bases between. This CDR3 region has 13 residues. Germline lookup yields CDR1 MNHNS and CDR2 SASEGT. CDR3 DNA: TGTGCCAGCACCCCCTCGAACACCGGGGAGCTGTTTTTT. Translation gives CASTPSNTGELFF.

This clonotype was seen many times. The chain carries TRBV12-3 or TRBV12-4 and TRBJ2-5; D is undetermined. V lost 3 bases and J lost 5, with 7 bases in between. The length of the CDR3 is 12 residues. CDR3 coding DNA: TGTGCCAGCAGTTTTGGTCCCGAGACCCAGTACTTC. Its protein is CASSFGPETQYF.

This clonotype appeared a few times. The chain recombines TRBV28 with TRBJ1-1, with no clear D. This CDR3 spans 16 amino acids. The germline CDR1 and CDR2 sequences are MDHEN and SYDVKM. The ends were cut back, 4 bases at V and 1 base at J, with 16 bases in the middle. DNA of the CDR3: TGTGCCAGCAGTTCGGACCTTGCGCGAGGGAACACTGAAGCTTTCTTT. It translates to CASSSDLARGNTEAFF.

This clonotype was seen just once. Here the CDR3 DNA reads TGCAGCGCCCAGGTGCACACTGAAGCTTTCTTT. This sequence encodes CSAQVHTEAFF. V usage is TRBV29-1 and J usage is TRBJ1-1; unclear D gene. Deletions cut 7 bases from V and 3 bases from J, with 9 bases between. CDR1 and CDR2 (germline): SQVTM, ANQGSEA. The CDR3 sequence is 11 residues long.

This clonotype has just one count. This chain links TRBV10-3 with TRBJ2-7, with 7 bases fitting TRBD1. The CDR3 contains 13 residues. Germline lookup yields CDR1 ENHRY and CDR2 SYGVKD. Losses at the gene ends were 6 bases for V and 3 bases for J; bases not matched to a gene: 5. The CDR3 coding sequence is TGTGCCATCAGCAGGGGGACAAACTACGAGCAGTACTTC. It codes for CAISRGTNYEQYF.

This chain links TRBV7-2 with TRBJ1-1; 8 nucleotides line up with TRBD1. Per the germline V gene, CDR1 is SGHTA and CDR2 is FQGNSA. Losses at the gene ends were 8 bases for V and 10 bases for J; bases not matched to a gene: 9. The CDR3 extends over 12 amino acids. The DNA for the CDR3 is TGTGCCAGCTCGATCCAGGGGGCCGGAGCTTTCTTT. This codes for CASSIQGAGAFF.

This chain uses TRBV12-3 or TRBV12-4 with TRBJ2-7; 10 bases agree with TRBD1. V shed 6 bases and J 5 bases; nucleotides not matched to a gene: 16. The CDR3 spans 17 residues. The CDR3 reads CASSPTRGDRGFHEQYF. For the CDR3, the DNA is TGTGCCAGCAGCCCAACCCGAGGGGACAGGGGTTTCCACGAGCAGTACTTC.

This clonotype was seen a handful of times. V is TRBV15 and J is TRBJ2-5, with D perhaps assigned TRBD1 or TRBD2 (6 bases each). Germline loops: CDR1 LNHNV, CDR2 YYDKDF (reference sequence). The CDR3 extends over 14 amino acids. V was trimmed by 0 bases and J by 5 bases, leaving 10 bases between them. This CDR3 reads CATSRDRGPETQYF. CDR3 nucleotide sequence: TGTGCCACCAGCAGAGATCGGGGGCCGGAGACCCAGTACTTC. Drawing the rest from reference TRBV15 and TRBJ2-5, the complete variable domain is DAMVIQNPRYQVTQFGKPVTLSCSQTLNHNVMYWYQQKSSQAPKLLFHYYDKDFNNEADTPDNFQSRRPNTSFCFLDIRSPGLGDTAMYLCATSRDRGPETQYFGPGTRLLVL.

The CDR3: CASSGGPKAQYF. The CDR3 bases are TGTGCCAGCAGCGGCGGTCCGAAAGCGCAGTACTTC. The V and J genes are TRBV2 and TRBJ2-7; D unclear. Trimming cost V 6 bases and J 9 bases, with 15 bases left between them. CDR3 size: 12 residues. Germline loops: CDR1 SNHLY, CDR2 FYNNEI.

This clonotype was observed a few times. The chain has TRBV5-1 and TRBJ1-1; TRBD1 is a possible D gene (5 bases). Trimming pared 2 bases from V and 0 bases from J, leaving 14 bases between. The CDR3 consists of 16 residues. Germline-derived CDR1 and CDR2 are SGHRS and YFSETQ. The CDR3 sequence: CASSLSRGAVNTEAFF. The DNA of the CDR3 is TGCGCCAGCAGCTTATCGAGGGGCGCCGTGAACACTGAAGCTTTCTTT.

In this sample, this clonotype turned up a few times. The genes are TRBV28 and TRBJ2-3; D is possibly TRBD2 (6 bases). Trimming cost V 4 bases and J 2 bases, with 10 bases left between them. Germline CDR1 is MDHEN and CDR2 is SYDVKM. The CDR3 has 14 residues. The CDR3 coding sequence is TGTGCCAGCAGTTCGCCGGGGGACACAGATACGCAGTATTTT. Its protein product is CASSSPGDTDTQYF.

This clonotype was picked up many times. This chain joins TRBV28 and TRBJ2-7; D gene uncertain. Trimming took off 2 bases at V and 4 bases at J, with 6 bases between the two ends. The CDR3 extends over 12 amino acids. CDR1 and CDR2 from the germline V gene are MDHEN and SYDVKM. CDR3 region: CASSLIRYEQYF. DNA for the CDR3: TGTGCCAGCAGTTTAATCAGATACGAGCAGTACTTC.

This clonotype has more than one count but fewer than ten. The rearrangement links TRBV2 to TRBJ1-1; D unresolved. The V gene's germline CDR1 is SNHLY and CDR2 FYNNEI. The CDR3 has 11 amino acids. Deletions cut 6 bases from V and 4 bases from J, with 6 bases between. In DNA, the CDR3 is TGTGCCAGCAGGCAGGCCACTGAAGCTTTCTTT. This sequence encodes CASRQATEAFF.

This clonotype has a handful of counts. The CDR3 DNA sequence: TGTGCCATCGGCGGAGGATTGAATTACAATGAGCAGTTCTTC. It yields the protein CAIGGGLNYNEQFF. V gene TRBV12-3 or TRBV12-4 combines with J gene TRBJ2-1, with D possibly matching TRBD2 (5 bases). This CDR3 region has 14 residues. Trimming removed 10 bases from V and 4 bases from J, with 17 bases in between.

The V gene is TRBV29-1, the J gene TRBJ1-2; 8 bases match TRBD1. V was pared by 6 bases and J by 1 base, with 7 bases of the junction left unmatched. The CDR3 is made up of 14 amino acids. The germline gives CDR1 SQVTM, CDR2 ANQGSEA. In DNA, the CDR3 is TGCAGCGTCCTAGGGACAGGCCATAACTATGGCTACACCTTC. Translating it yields CSVLGTGHNYGYTF.

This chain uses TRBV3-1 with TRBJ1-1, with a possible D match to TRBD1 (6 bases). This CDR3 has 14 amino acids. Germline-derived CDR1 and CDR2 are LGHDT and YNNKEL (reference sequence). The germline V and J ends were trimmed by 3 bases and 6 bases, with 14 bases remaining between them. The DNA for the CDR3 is TGTGCCAGCAGCCACGATAGCGGGGGCCCTGAAGCTTTCTTT. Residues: CASSHDSGGPEAFF.

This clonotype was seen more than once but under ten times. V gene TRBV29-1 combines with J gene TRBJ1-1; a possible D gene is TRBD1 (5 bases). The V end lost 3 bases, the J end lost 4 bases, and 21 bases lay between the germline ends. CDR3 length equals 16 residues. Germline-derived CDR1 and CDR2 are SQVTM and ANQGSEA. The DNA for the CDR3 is TGCAGCGTTGATTTGGAGGTGGAGGGGACGGCCACTGAAGCTTTCTTT. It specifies CSVDLEVEGTATEAFF. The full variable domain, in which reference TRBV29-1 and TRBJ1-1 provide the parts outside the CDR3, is SAVISQKPSRDICQRGTSLTIQCQVDSQVTMMFWYRQQPGQSLTLIATANQGSEATYESGFVIDKFPISRPNLTFSTLTVSNMSPEDSSIYLCSVDLEVEGTATEAFFGQGTRLTVV.

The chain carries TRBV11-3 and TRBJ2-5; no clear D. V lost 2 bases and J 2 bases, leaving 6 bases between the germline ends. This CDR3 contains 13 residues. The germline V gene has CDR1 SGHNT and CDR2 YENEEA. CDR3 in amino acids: CASSLSSQETQYF. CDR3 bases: TGTGCCAGCAGCTTATCCTCACAAGAGACCCAGTACTTC. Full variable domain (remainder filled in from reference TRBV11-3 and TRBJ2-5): EAGVVQSPRYKIIEKKQPVAFWCNPISGHNTLYWYLQNLGQGPELLIRYENEEAVDDSQLPKDRFSAERLKGVDSTLKIQPAELGDSAVYLCASSLSSQETQYFGPGTRLLVL.